A selection of T cell receptor beta chains follows, all from one sample in a study of early T cells in non-severe SARS-CoV-2 infection. One entry per CDR3 protein results from TCRdb running MiXCR on the 5' RACE reads. The data hold some 60,000 distinct CDR3 sequences, with roughly a tenth observed a single time. The sequenced sample consisted of whole blood. The receptors shown here come from an adult who was a healthcare worker with PCR-confirmed SARS-CoV-2 infection or an uninfected control (not recorded which). Each CDR3 is given with its conserved first and last residue. Each record gives: D gene, J gene, V gene, clone size, CDR3 DNA, CDR3 protein. D genes are given only for firm matches. Size tells how often a clone was seen (once, few, many) or the class of an expanded clone, and some rows leave it out.

>TRBD1|TRBJ2-2|TRBV7-7|NA
TGTGCTAGCAGCCGAGCGACAGGGTCCACCGGGGAGCTGTTTTTT
CASSRATGSTGELFF
>NA|TRBJ2-1|TRBV14|many
TGTGCCAGCAGCCAAGTAGGGACTTCATCCTGGTATGAGCAGTTCTTC
CASSQVGTSSWYEQFF
>NA|TRBJ2-7|TRBV7-2|many
TGTGCCAGCAGCTTAGGCCCCCTGACTCAAAGCTCCTACGAGCAGTACTTC
CASSLGPLTQSSYEQYF
>TRBD1|TRBJ1-1|TRBV7-2|NA
TGTGCCAGCAGCCCGAAACAGGGGGGATACACTGAAGCTTTCTTT
CASSPKQGGYTEAFF
>NA|TRBJ1-6|TRBV4-3|NA
TGCGCCAGCAGCCAAAGATGGGGGGCCGTGGCTTCACCCCTCCACTTT
CASSQRWGAVASPLHF
>NA|TRBJ2-7|TRBV28|many
TGTGCCAGCGGTGGCTATTACGAATTC
CASGGYYEF
>TRBD2|TRBJ2-1|TRBV4-3|few
TGCGCCAGCAGCCCAGATAGCGGGAGGTATGAGCAGTTCTTC
CASSPDSGRYEQFF
>NA|TRBJ2-3|TRBV10-3|many
TGTGCCGGATCGTGGGGACTCAAAGATACGCAGTATTTT
CAGSWGLKDTQYF
>NA|TRBJ2-1|TRBV7-6|many
TGTGCCAGCAGCTCTCGACAGGTCTACAATGAGCAGTTCTTC
CASSSRQVYNEQFF
>NA|TRBJ2-7|TRBV5-1|many
TGCGCCAGCAGCCTATATACCGGGACACTATCCTACGAGCAGTACTTC
CASSLYTGTLSYEQYF
>NA|TRBJ2-3|TRBV18|many
TGTGCCAGCTCACCACCTGGGTATACGCAGTATTTT
CASSPPGYTQYF
>TRBD2|TRBJ2-5|TRBV9|NA
TGTGCCAGCAGCCCCGGACTAGCGGTACAAGAGACCCAGTACTTC
CASSPGLAVQETQYF
>NA|TRBJ1-1|TRBV18|NA
TGTGCCAGCTCACAATTCGGGTTGGAGATGAACACTGAAGCTTTCTTT
CASSQFGLEMNTEAFF
>NA|TRBJ2-1|TRBV7-9|many
TGTGCCAGCAGTCTCGCTGGGGGCAACAATGAGCAGTTCTTC
CASSLAGGNNEQFF
>NA|TRBJ2-7|TRBV24-1|NA
TGTGCCACCAGTGATGGGGGGGCCGAGCAGTACTTC
CATSDGGAEQYF
>TRBD1|TRBJ1-2|TRBV6-6|few
TGTGCCAGCAGTGCTGGACAGGGTGAATCCTATGGCTACACCTTC
CASSAGQGESYGYTF
>NA|TRBJ2-3|TRBV4-1|NA
TGCGCCAACAGACCCGGGACTCCCCGCACAGATACGCAGTATTTT
CANRPGTPRTDTQYF